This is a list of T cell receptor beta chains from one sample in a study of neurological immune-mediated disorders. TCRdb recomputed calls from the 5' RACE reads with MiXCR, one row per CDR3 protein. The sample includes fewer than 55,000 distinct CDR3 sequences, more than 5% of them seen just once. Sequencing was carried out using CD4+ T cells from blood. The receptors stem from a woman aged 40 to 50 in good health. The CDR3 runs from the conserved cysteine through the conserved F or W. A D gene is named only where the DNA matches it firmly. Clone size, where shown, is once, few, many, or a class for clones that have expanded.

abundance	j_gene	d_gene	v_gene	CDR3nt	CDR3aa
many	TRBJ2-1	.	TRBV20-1	TGCAGTGCTAGGCCACCAACTAGCCGCTCCTACAATGAGCAGTTCTTC	CSARPPTSRSYNEQFF
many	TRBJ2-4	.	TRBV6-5	TGTGCCAGCAGTTCAGGGGACTTAGCCAAAAACATTCAGTACTTC	CASSSGDLAKNIQYF
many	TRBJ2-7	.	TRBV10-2	TGCGCCAGCAGTGACCTTTACCGAGGGAGCGAGCAGTACTTC	CASSDLYRGSEQYF
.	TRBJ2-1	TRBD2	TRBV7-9	TGTGCCAGCATCGAAGGACTAGTCGTATTCTTC	CASIEGLVVFF
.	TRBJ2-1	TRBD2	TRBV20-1	TGCAGTGCTAGGTCTCTAGCGGGAGACTACAATGAGCAGTTCTTC	CSARSLAGDYNEQFF
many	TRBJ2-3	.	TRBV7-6	TGTGCCAGCAGCTTAGGGACGGAACGCACAGATACGCAGTATTTT	CASSLGTERTDTQYF
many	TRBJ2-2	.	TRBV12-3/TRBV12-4	TGTGCCAGCATCCCTTGGGGCAGGTACCCCGGGGAGCTGTTTTTT	CASIPWGRYPGELFF
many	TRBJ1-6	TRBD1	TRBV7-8	TGTGCCAGCAGCCTCACAGGGGACTCACCCCTCCACTTT	CASSLTGDSPLHF
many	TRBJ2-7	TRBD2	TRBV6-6	TGTGCCAGCAGTTCGGGACTAGCGGCCTACGAGCAGTACTTC	CASSSGLAAYEQYF
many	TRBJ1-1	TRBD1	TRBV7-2	TGTGCCAGCAGCTATTACAGGGGAGAGGCTTTCTTT	CASSYYRGEAFF
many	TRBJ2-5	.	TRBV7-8	TGTGCCAGCAGCTTATCTGGTGGCCAAGAGACCCAGTACTTC	CASSLSGGQETQYF
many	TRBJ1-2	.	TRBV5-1	TGCGCCAGCAGCTTGGAAGAGGGACGAAGCTATGGCTACACCTTC	CASSLEEGRSYGYTF
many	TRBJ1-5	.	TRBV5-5	TGTGCCAGCAGTGCGGACGGGATCAGCAATCAGCCCCAGCATTTT	CASSADGISNQPQHF
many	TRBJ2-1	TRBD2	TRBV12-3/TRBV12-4	TGTGCCAGCACCCTGTCCGGACTAGCGGGAGGCCTTATCTCGTATAATGAGCAGTTCTTC	CASTLSGLAGGLISYNEQFF
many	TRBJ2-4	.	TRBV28	TGTGCCAGCAGTTTCGTTGGGGCCCAAAACATTCAGTACTTC	CASSFVGAQNIQYF
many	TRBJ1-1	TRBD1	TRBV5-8	TGTGCCAGCAGCTACCGGGACAGGGGGCGAGGCACTGAAGCTTTCTTT	CASSYRDRGRGTEAFF
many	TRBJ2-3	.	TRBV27	TGTGCCAGCAGAATCCTCTCGGGAGCAAATACGCAGTATTTT	CASRILSGANTQYF
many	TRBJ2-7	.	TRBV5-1	TGCGCCAGCAGCTTGACAGGGAACTCCTACGAGCAGTACTTC	CASSLTGNSYEQYF
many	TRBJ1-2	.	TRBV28	TGTGCCAGCAGGCGAACCGGGTCCCTTAGCGGTGGCTACACCTTC	CASRRTGSLSGGYTF
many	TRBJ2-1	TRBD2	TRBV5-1	TGCGCCAGCACCTTGGCGGGAGCGGGTGAGCAGTTCTTC	CASTLAGAGEQFF
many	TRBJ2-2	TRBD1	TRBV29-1	TGCAGCGTGGGACAGGGGGTCGGGGAGCTGTTTTTT	CSVGQGVGELFF
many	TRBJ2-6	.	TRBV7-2	TGTGCCAGCACCCGACGGAGCTCTGGGGCCAACGTCCTGACTTTC	CASTRRSSGANVLTF